These 3 T cell receptor beta chains came from one sample sequenced in a study of blood T cell repertoires in COVID-19. TCRdb's copy holds only in-frame clones and misses some; the assay was immunoSEQ multiplex PCR. Of roughly 150,000 clones in the sample, approximately 90% were seen once. The sample consisted of peripheral blood. These receptors all come from a woman in her sixties or seventies with COVID-19, enrolled during active disease.

The J gene is TRBJ2-2, the V gene TRBV18; a possible D gene is TRBD1 (6 bases). This CDR3 region has 16 residues. Germline V lookup: CDR1 KGHSH, CDR2 LQKENI. The V gene lost 4 bases and the J gene lost 7 bases, with 19 bases spanning the gap. This CDR3 reads CASSQNPGAADGELFF. CDR3 sequence (DNA): TGTGCCAGCTCACAGAACCCAGGGGCGGCCGACGGGGAGCTGTTTTTT.

V usage is TRBV5-1 and J usage is TRBJ1-4; D gene uncertain. There are 13 residues in the CDR3. The germline gives CDR1 SGHRS, CDR2 YFSETQ. The V gene lost 2 bases and the J gene lost 8 bases, with 10 bases spanning the gap. The CDR3 DNA is TGCGCCAGCAGCTTTTCGGGTGGCGAAAAACTGTTTTTT. Protein sequence: CASSFSGGEKLFF.

J is TRBJ2-2 and V is TRBV10-1; TRBD2 might be the D (5 bases). V lost 5 bases and J 2 bases, leaving 9 bases between the germline ends. The CDR3 is made up of 14 amino acids. Per germline, CDR1 WNHNN and CDR2 SYGVQD (reference sequence). The CDR3 DNA reads as TGCGCCAGCAGTTCCGGGATCAACACCGGGGAGCTGTTTTTT. Translation: CASSSGINTGELFF.